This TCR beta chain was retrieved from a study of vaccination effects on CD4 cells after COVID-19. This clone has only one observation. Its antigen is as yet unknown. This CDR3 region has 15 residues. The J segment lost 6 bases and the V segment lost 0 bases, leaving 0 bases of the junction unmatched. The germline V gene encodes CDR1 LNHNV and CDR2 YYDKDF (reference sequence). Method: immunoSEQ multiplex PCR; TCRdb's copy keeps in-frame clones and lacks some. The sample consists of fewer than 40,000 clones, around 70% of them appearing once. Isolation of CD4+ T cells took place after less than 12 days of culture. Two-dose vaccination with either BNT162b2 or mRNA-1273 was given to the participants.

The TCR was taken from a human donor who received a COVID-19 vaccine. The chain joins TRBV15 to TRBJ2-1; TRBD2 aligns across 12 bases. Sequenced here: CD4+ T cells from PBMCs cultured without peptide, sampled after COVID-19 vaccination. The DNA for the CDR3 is TGTGCCACCAGCAGAGAGGGACTAGCGGGCAATGAGCAGTTCTTC. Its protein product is CATSREGLAGNEQFF.